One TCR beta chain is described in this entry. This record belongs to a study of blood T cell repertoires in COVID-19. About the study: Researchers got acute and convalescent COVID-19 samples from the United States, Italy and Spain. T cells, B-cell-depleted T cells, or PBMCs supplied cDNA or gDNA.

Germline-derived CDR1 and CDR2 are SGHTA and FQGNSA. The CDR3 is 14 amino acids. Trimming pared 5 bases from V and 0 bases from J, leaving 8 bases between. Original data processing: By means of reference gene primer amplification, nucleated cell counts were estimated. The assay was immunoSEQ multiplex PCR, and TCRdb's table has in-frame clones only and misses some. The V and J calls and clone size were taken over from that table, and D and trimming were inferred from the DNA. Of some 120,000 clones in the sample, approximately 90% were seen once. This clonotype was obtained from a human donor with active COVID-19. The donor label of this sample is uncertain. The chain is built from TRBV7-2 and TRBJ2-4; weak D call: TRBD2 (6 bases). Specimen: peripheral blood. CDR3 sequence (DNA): TGTGCCAGCAGCCCGGGGGTAGCCAAAAACATTCAGTACTTC. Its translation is CASSPGVAKNIQYF.